This entry lists 27 T cell receptor beta chains sequenced from one sample in a study of shared clonotypes between healthy human individuals. The data were produced by immunoSEQ multiplex PCR, yet TCRdb's version contains in-frame clones alone and is incomplete. The sample contains about 490,000 clones, around 73% of which appear only once. Sequences were obtained from PBMCs. The receptors derive from a woman aged 40 to 55 in good health. Some clones in this sample may be carry-over from other donors' samples.

CDR3 DNA: TGTGCCAGCAGCTCTAGAACAGCTAGCACAGATACGCAGTATTTT. Amino acids: CASSSRTASTDTQYF. V usage is TRBV6-6 and J usage is TRBJ2-3; D unresolved. The CDR3 totals 15 residues. CDR1 and CDR2 (germline): MNHNY, SVGAGI (reference sequence). Trimming took 6 bases from V and 0 from J, leaving 13 bases between them.

Points on this clone: A read error likely explains this, since a far larger clone differs by one base. The chain couples TRBV15 to TRBJ1-1; no clear D. Per germline, CDR1 LNHNV and CDR2 YYDKDF (reference sequence). Trimming left V 0 bases short and J 3 bases short, with 8 bases between. The CDR3 totals 14 residues. CDR3 sequence (DNA): TGTGCCACCAGCAGAGATCTAGGGCACACTGAAGCTTTCTTT. It codes for CATSRDLGHTEAFF.

This sequence joins TRBV10-3 and TRBJ2-1; 9 bases fit TRBD1. The CDR3 is made up of 14 amino acids. V was clipped by 6 bases and J by 5 bases; unmatched bases: 5. The germline gives CDR1 ENHRY, CDR2 SYGVKD. The CDR3 spells CAIRGQGGDNEQFF. Written as DNA, the CDR3 is TGTGCCATCAGGGGACAGGGTGGGGACAATGAGCAGTTCTTC.

The V gene is TRBV7-2, the J gene TRBJ1-1; possible D gene TRBD1, 6 bases. CDR1 and CDR2 from the germline V gene are SGHTA and FQGNSA. Trimming removed 3 bases from V and 2 bases from J, with 7 bases in between. The CDR3 runs 13 residues. CDR3 residues: CASSFRGNTEAFF. For the CDR3, the DNA is TGTGCCAGCAGCTTCAGGGGTAACACTGAAGCTTTCTTT.

CDR3 loop: CASSLNGGVGYTF. The CDR3 nucleotides are TGTGCCAGCAGTTTAAACGGTGGGGTCGGCTACACCTTC. The V gene is TRBV27, the J gene TRBJ1-2; no clear D. Trimming removed 2 bases at V and 8 bases at J, with 12 bases between. The CDR3 runs to 13 residues. Germline V gives CDR1 MNHEY, CDR2 SMNVEV (reference sequence).

This chain connects TRBV7-2 to TRBJ2-1; no reliable D call. This CDR3 has 11 residues. V shed 1 base and J shed 8 bases, with 3 bases lying between them. Germline V CDR1 and CDR2: SGHTA, FQGNSA. The DNA of the CDR3 is TGTGCCAGCAGCTTAGGGGATGAGCAGTTCTTC. It encodes CASSLGDEQFF.

This rearrangement joins TRBV30 to TRBJ1-2, with 8 bases identical to TRBD1. V was clipped by 3 bases and J by 8 bases; unmatched bases: 8. This CDR3 spans 13 amino acids. Germline CDR1 GTSNPN, CDR2 SVGIG (reference sequence). CDR3 bases: TGTGCCTGGAGCCCCTGGACAGGGAACGGCTACACCTTC. Its protein product is CAWSPWTGNGYTF.

The chain carries TRBV9 and TRBJ2-7; TRBD1 aligns across 9 bases. The V segment lost 0 bases and the J segment 3 bases; nucleotides outside the gene matches: 4. The CDR3 spans 15 residues. Germline CDR1 and CDR2: SGDLS and YYNGEE. The CDR3 DNA follows: TGTGCCAGCAGCGTAGGGACAGGGGCCAACTACGAGCAGTACTTC. Translation: CASSVGTGANYEQYF. Combining the CDR3 with reference TRBV9 and TRBJ2-7 gives the whole variable domain DSGVTQTPKHLITATGQRVTLRCSPRSGDLSVYWYQQSLDQGLQFLIQYYNGEERAKGNILERFSAQQFPDLHSELNLSSLELGDSALYFCASSVGTGANYEQYFGPGTRLTVT.

The V gene is TRBV10-2, the J gene TRBJ1-2, with D tentatively TRBD1 (6 bases). This CDR3 region has 13 residues. In germline, CDR1 is WSHSY, CDR2 SAAADI. The V and J ends lost 4 bases and 5 bases respectively, with 11 bases between them. This chain's CDR3 is CASSGQTGYGYTF. DNA for the CDR3: TGCGCCAGCAGTGGGCAAACAGGGTATGGCTACACCTTC.

The J gene is TRBJ2-2, the V gene TRBV6-4; no definite D call. The germline gives CDR1 MRHNA, CDR2 SNTAGT. Trimming left V 4 bases short and J 4 bases short, with 7 bases between. The CDR3 has 13 amino acids. CDR3 coding DNA: TGTGCCAGCAGTGGGGCCTTCACCGGGGAGCTGTTTTTT. Amino acid sequence: CASSGAFTGELFF.

The chain is built from TRBV7-6 and TRBJ1-3; D not resolved. Looked up from germline, CDR1 is SGHVS and CDR2 is FNYEAQ. Deletions cut 1 base from V and 0 bases from J, with 10 bases between. This CDR3 has 16 amino acids. CDR3 amino acids: CASSLDNFRSGNTIYF. Written as DNA, the CDR3 is TGTGCCAGCAGCTTAGATAACTTTCGCTCTGGAAACACCATATATTTT.

This chain links TRBV18 with TRBJ2-1; D possibly uses TRBD1 or TRBD2 (5 bases each). CDR3 length equals 15 residues. Germline V CDR1 and CDR2: KGHSH, LQKENI. Between the trimmed V and J ends, which lost 1 base and 5 bases, there was a span of 12 bases. The CDR3 loop is CASSPRTGAHNEQFF. CDR3 sequence (DNA): TGTGCCAGCTCACCACGGACCGGGGCGCACAATGAGCAGTTCTTC.

The V and J genes are TRBV18 and TRBJ2-4; 10 positions agree with TRBD2. The CDR3 runs to 17 residues. Germline loops: CDR1 KGHSH, CDR2 LQKENI. J lost 8 bases, V lost 1 base, and 11 bases had no gene match. CDR3 sequence: CASSPRVAGGTADIQYF. CDR3 DNA: TGTGCCAGCTCACCACGGGTAGCGGGAGGCACGGCGGACATTCAGTACTTC. The full variable domain, completed using reference TRBV18 and TRBJ2-4, is NAGVMQNPRHLVRRRGQEARLRCSPMKGHSHVYWYRQLPEEGLKFMVYLQKENIIDESGMPKERFSAEFPKEGPSILRIQQVVRGDSAAYFCASSPRVAGGTADIQYFGAGTRLSVL.

CDR3 residues: CASSPDSYEQYF. In DNA, the CDR3 is TGTGCCAGCAGTCCGGACAGTTACGAGCAGTACTTC. The rearrangement uses TRBV28 and TRBJ2-7, with D perhaps matching TRBD1 (6 bases). Germline V gene sequence: CDR1 MDHEN, CDR2 SYDVKM. The CDR3 runs 12 residues. V lost 5 bases and J lost 4, with 9 bases in between.

V gene TRBV28 combines with J gene TRBJ1-2; D might be TRBD1 (6 bases). Trimming removed 6 bases at V and 8 bases at J, with 13 bases between. Per the germline V gene, CDR1 is MDHEN and CDR2 is SYDVKM. The CDR3 consists of 12 residues. The CDR3 loop reads CASSTYRAGYTF. As DNA, the CDR3 is TGTGCCAGCAGCACTTACAGGGCAGGCTACACCTTC.

This clone has a count of ten or more. This same CDR3 is encoded by further DNA sequences in the sample. The chain joins TRBV5-1 to TRBJ1-2; D is ambiguous. The CDR3 spans 14 residues. CDR1 is SGHRS, CDR2 YFSETQ, per germline. The V end lost 0 bases, the J end lost 0 bases, and 6 bases lay between the germline ends. In DNA form, the CDR3 reads TGCGCCAGCAGCTTGGAGACACCTAACTATGGCTACACCTTC. Translating it yields CASSLETPNYGYTF.

The chain is built from TRBV18 and TRBJ2-7, with 7 bases aligning to TRBD1. Germline trimming cut 5 bases from V and 2 bases from J; bases unmatched to any gene: 6. The CDR3 is 14 residues long. Per germline, CDR1 KGHSH and CDR2 LQKENI. Here the CDR3 reads CASSRPGQPYEQYF. DNA of the CDR3: TGTGCCAGCTCAAGACCGGGACAGCCCTACGAGCAGTACTTC. Drawing the rest from reference TRBV18 and TRBJ2-7, the complete variable domain is NAGVMQNPRHLVRRRGQEARLRCSPMKGHSHVYWYRQLPEEGLKFMVYLQKENIIDESGMPKERFSAEFPKEGPSILRIQQVVRGDSAAYFCASSRPGQPYEQYFGPGTRLTVT.

This chain links TRBV7-3 with TRBJ2-7, with D possibly TRBD1 on 6 matching bases. Trimming pared 4 bases from V and 5 bases from J, leaving 18 bases between. Germline CDR1 and CDR2: SGHTA and FQGTGA. This CDR3 region has 15 residues. CDR3 bases: TGTGCCAGCAGCTCTCCATCGGTGGGGGCAGACGAGCAGTACTTC. It encodes CASSSPSVGADEQYF.

This sequence joins TRBV7-9 and TRBJ2-3; no firm D call. The CDR3 extends over 14 amino acids. Trimming removed 5 bases from V and 3 bases from J, with 12 bases in between. Germline CDR1 is SEHNR and CDR2 is FQNEAQ (reference sequence). The CDR3 DNA reads as TGTGCCAGCAGCCCTTGGACCCAAACAGATACGCAGTATTTT. Protein product: CASSPWTQTDTQYF.

This clone occurred a few times. The rearrangement uses TRBV30 and TRBJ1-2; 9 nucleotides match TRBD1. Unmatched junction bases numbered 7, after V lost 5 bases and J lost 6 bases. The CDR3 loop spans 13 amino acids. The germline V gene encodes CDR1 GTSNPN and CDR2 SVGIG (reference sequence). The CDR3 is CAWGDREWDGYTF. In nucleotides, the CDR3 is TGTGCCTGGGGGGACAGGGAATGGGATGGCTACACCTTC.

As to this clone: Other DNA sequences within the sample encode an identical CDR3. This chain joins TRBV7-3 and TRBJ2-1, with D perhaps matching TRBD2 (6 bases). Germline V CDR1 and CDR2: SGHTA, FQGTGA. The CDR3 covers 13 residues. The germline V and J ends were trimmed by 2 bases and 7 bases, with 9 bases remaining between them. CDR3 DNA: TGTGCCAGCAGCTTACGCGGGGTGAATGAGCAGTTCTTC. Protein sequence: CASSLRGVNEQFF. Supplemented by reference TRBV7-3 and TRBJ2-1, the full variable domain reads GAGVSQTPSNKVTEKGKYVELRCDPISGHTALYWYRQSLGQGPEFLIYFQGTGAADDSGLPNDRFFAVRPEGSVSTLKIQRTERGDSAVYLCASSLRGVNEQFFGPGTRLTVL.

The chain links TRBV18 to TRBJ1-1, with D tentatively TRBD1 (5 bases). The V and J ends lost 6 bases and 10 bases respectively, with 15 bases between them. The CDR3 runs to 12 residues. Germline V gives CDR1 KGHSH, CDR2 LQKENI. The DNA for the CDR3 is TGTGCCAGCTCCCCGGGGGGGGAAGGAGCTTTCTTT. The encoded protein is CASSPGGEGAFF. The full variable domain, its missing parts supplied by reference TRBV18 and TRBJ1-1, is NAGVMQNPRHLVRRRGQEARLRCSPMKGHSHVYWYRQLPEEGLKFMVYLQKENIIDESGMPKERFSAEFPKEGPSILRIQQVVRGDSAAYFCASSPGGEGAFFGQGTRLTVV.

The chain couples TRBV7-6 to TRBJ2-7, with 10 bases identical to TRBD2. The ends lost 5 bases at V and 0 bases at J; junction bases unmatched: 10. The CDR3 runs to 17 residues. From germline, CDR1 is SGHVS and CDR2 FNYEAQ. CDR3 nucleotide sequence: TGTGCCAGCAGCCGCCTAGGGCCTAGCGGGAGCTCCTACGAGCAGTACTTC. This codes for CASSRLGPSGSSYEQYF.

This chain links TRBV7-2 with TRBJ1-2, with TRBD1 matching 8 bases. This CDR3 contains 15 residues. Germline loops: CDR1 SGHTA, CDR2 FQGNSA. V was pared by 5 bases and J by 1 base, with 6 bases of the junction left unmatched. Here the CDR3 reads CASSPGQGDNYGYTF. For the CDR3, the DNA is TGTGCCAGCAGCCCAGGACAGGGCGATAACTATGGCTACACCTTC.

This clone was observed a single time. The CDR3 loop reads CASSLPGVTNSPLHF. The CDR3 DNA reads as TGCGCCAGCAGCTTGCCAGGTGTTACAAATTCACCCCTCCACTTT. The chain couples TRBV5-1 to TRBJ1-6; the D is unclear. The CDR3 totals 15 residues. Trimming left V 1 base short and J 7 bases short, with 12 bases between. Germline V gene sequence: CDR1 SGHRS, CDR2 YFSETQ.

The chain employs TRBV7-2 and TRBJ2-7, with 9 bases matching TRBD2. The CDR3 is 16 amino acids. V shed 4 bases and J 1 base; nucleotides not matched to a gene: 8. The germline V gene has CDR1 SGHTA and CDR2 FQGNSA. CDR3 coding DNA: TGTGCCAGCAGCTCCCTTAGCGGGAGTGGGTCCTACGAGCAGTACTTC. It codes for CASSSLSGSGSYEQYF.

The chain employs TRBV5-1 and TRBJ1-2; tentative D call: TRBD1 (6 bases). Between the trimmed V and J ends, which lost 0 bases and 3 bases, there was a span of 12 bases. The germline V gene has CDR1 SGHRS and CDR2 YFSETQ. This CDR3 comprises 15 residues. The CDR3 DNA reads TGCGCCAGCAGCTTGGTTGCGGGGGCTGACTATGGCTACACCTTC. Protein product: CASSLVAGADYGYTF.